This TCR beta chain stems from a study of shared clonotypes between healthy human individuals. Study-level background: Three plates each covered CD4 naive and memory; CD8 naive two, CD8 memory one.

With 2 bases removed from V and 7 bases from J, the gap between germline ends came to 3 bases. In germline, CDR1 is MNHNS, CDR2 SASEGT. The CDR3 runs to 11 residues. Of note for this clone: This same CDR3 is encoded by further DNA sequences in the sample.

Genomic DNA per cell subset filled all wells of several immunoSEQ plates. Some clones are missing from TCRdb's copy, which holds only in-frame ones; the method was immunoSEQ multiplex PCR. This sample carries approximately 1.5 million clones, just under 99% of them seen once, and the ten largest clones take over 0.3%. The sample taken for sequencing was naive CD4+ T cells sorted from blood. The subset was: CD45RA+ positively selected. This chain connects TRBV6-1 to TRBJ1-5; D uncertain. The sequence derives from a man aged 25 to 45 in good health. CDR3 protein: CASSERQPQHF. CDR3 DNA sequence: TGTGCCAGCAGTGAAAGGCAGCCCCAGCATTTT.